This entry features one TCR beta chain sequence. The libraries of TRB cDNA were constructed through 5' RACE using UMI labels. From the 5' RACE reads, TCRdb lists one entry per CDR3 protein and no DNA. The data include about 130,000 distinct CDR3 sequences; the top ten clones carry roughly 0.31%. These data are taken from a study of CXCR3-negative and CXCR3-positive naive CD8 T cells. CDR1 LGHNA and CDR2 YNFKEQ come from the germline V gene. This CDR3 is 15 amino acids long. The chain carries TRBV4-2 and TRBJ2-2. Sequenced sample: naive CXCR3- CD8+ T cells from blood. The subset here: CD45RO-CCR7+CD27+CD95- naive CD8+ T cells lacking CXCR3 (TNR3-). The TCR sequence derives from a human donor in good health. Some clones in this sample may be carry-over from other donors' samples. This CDR3 is CASSQVSRSTGELFF.